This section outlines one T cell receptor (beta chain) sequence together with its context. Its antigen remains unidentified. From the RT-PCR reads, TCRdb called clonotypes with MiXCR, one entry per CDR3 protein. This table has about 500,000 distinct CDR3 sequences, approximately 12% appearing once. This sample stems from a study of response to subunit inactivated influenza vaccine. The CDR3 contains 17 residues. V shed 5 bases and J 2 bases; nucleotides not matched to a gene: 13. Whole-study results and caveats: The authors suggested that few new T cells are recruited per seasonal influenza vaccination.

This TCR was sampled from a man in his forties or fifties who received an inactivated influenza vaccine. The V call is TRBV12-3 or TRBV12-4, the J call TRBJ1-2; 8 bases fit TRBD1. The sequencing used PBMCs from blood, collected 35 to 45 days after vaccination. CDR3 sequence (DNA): TGTGCCAGCAGTCGAAGACGCGGACAGGGAGCCAACTATGGCTACACCTTC. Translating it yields CASSRRRGQGANYGYTF.